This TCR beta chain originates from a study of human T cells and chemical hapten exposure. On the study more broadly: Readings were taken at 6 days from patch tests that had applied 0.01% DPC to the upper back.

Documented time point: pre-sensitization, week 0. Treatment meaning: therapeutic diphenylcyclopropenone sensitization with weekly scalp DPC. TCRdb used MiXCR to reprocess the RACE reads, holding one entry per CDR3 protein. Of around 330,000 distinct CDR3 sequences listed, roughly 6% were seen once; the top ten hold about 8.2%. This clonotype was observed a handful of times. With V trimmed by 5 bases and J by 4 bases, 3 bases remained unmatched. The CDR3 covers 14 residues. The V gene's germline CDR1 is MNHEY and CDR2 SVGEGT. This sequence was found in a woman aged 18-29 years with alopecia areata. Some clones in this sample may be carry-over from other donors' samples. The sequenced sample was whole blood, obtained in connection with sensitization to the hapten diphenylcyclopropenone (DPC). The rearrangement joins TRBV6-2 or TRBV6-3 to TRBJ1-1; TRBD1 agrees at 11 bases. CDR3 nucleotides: TGTGCCAGCAGTAGGGACAGGGGGACCACTGAAGCTTTCTTT. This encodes CASSRDRGTTEAFF.